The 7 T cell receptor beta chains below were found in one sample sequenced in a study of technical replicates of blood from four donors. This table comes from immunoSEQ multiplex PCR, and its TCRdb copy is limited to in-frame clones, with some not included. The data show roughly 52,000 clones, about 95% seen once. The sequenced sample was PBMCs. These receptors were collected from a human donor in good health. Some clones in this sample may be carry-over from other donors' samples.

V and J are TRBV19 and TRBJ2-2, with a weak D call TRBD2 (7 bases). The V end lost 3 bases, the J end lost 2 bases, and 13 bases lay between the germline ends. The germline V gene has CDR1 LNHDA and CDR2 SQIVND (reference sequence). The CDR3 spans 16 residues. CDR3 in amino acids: CASSIRSGGNTGELFF. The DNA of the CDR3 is TGTGCCAGTAGTATTAGGTCGGGGGGCAACACCGGGGAGCTGTTTTTT.

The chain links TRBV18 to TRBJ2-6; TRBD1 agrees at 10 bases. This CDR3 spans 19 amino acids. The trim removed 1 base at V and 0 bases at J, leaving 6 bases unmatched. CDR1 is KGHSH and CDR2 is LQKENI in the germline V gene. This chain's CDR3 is CASSPRRTGGSSGANVLTF. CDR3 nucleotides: TGTGCCAGCTCACCACGTAGGACAGGGGGATCCTCTGGGGCCAACGTCCTGACTTTC.

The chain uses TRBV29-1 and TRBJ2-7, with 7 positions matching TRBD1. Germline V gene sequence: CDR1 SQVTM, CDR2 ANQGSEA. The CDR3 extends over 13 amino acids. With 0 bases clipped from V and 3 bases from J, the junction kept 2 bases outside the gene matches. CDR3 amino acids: CSVEDGTDYEQYF. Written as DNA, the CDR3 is TGCAGCGTTGAAGACGGGACAGACTACGAGCAGTACTTC.

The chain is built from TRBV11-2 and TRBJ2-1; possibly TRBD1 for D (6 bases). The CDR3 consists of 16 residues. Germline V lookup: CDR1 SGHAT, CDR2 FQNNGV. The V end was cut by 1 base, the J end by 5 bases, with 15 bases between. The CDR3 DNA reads TGTGCCAGCAGCTTAGTAGCAGGACAGTGGAACAATGAGCAGTTCTTC. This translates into CASSLVAGQWNNEQFF.

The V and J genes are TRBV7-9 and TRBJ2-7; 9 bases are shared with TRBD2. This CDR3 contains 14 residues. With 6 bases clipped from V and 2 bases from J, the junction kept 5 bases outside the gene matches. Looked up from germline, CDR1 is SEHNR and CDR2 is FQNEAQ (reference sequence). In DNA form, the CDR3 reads TGTGCCAGCAGGCTAGCGGGGAGTACCTACGAGCAGTACTTC. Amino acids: CASRLAGSTYEQYF.

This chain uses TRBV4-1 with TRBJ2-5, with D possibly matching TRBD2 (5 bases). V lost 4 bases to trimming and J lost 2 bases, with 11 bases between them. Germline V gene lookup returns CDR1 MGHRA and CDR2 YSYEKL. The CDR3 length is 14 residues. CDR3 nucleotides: TGCGCCAGCAGCCGACCGGGGTCACAAGAGACCCAGTACTTC. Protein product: CASSRPGSQETQYF.

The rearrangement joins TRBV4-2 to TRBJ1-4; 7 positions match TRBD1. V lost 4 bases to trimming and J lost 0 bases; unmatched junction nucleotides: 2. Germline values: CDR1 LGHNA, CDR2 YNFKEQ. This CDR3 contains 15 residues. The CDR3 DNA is TGTGCCAGCAGCCCAGGACAGGCAACTAATGAAAAACTGTTTTTT. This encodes CASSPGQATNEKLFF.